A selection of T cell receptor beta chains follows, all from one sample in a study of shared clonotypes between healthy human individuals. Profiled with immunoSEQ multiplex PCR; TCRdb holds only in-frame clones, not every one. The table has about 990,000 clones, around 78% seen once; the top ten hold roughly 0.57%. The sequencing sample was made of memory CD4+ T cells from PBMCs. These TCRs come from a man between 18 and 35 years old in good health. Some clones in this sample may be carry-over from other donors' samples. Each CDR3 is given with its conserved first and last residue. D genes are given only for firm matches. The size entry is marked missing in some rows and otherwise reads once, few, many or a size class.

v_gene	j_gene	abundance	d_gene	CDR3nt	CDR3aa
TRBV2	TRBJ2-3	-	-	TGTGCCAGCAGGGGGACCGGGGATACGCAGTATTTT	CASRGTGDTQYF
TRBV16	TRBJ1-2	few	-	TGTGCCAGCAGCCCCGGGCAGAAACCATGGGATGGCTACACCTTC	CASSPGQKPWDGYTF
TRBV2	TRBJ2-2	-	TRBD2	TGTGCCAGCAGGACTAGCGGGAGTGGCACCGGGGAGCTGTTTTTT	CASRTSGSGTGELFF
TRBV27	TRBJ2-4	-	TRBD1	TGTGCCAGCAGTGGACAGGGAGGCAAAAACATTCAGTACTTC	CASSGQGGKNIQYF
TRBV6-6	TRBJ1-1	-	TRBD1	TGTGCCAGCAGTTCGCTCCAGGGGGGCCCCAAGGCTGAAGCTTTCTTT	CASSSLQGGPKAEAFF
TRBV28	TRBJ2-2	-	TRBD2	TGTGCCACCCCCGCAACGGACTCGACTAGCGGGGCCCCCGGGGAGCTGTTTTTT	CATPATDSTSGAPGELFF
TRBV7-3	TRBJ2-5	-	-	TGTGCCAGCAGCCCGAGGGGTACAGAGACCCAGTACTTC	CASSPRGTETQYF
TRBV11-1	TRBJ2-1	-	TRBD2	TGTGCCAGCAGCCCAGTCGGACTAGCGGGAGGTTTCTACAATGAGCAGTTCTTC	CASSPVGLAGGFYNEQFF
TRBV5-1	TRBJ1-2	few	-	TGCGCCAGCAGCCCCGGACATGGTCAGGACGGCTACACCTTC	CASSPGHGQDGYTF
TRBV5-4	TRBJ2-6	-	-	TGTGTCGCTCAGTTCTCTGGGGCCAACGTCCTGACTTTC	CVAQFSGANVLTF
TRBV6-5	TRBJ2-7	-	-	TGTGCCAGCAGTCGTAGGGCCCTCGATTTCCACGAGCAGTACTTC	CASSRRALDFHEQYF
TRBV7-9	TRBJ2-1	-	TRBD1	TGTGCCAGCAGCGCTATCCAGGGACAGGGGACAAACAACTACAATGAGCAGTTCTTC	CASSAIQGQGTNNYNEQFF
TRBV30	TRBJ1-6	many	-	TGTGCCTGTCTCCCCGGGCGGGGGGACTCTTCACCCCTCCACTTT	CACLPGRGDSSPLHF
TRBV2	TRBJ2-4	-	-	TGTGCCAGCAGTCGTAGGGACATTCAGTACTTC	CASSRRDIQYF
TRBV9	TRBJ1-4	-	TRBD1	TGTGCCAGCAGCCCCCGCGGGACAGCAACTAATGAAAAACTGTTTTTT	CASSPRGTATNEKLFF
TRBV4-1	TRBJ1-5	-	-	TGCGCCAGCAGCCAAGTCTATCTCCAGCCCCAGCATTTT	CASSQVYLQPQHF
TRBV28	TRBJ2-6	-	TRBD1	TGTGCCAGCAGTCTCGACAGGGGGCTTAGCTCTGGGGCCAACGTCCTGACTTTC	CASSLDRGLSSGANVLTF
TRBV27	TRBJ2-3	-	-	TGTGCCAGCAGTGACAGGAGTCCGAGCACAGATACGCAGTATTTT	CASSDRSPSTDTQYF
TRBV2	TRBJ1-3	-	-	TGTGCCAGCAGTGGAGCTACAGGAAACACCATATATTTT	CASSGATGNTIYF
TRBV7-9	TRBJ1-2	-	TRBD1	TGTGCCAGCAGCCTACAGGGGAGGGGTGGCTACACCTTC	CASSLQGRGGYTF
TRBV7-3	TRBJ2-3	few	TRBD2	TGTGCCAGCAGCTTACTAGGCGGGAGAGCTACAGATACGCAGTATTTT	CASSLLGGRATDTQYF
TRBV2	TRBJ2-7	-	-	TGTGCCAGCAGTGAGAGCTTGACAAACGGTCTCTTC	CASSESLTNGLF
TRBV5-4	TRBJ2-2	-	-	TGTGCCAGCAGCTTCGCGGGAACGAACACCGGGGAGCTGTTTTTT	CASSFAGTNTGELFF
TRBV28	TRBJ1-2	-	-	TGTGCCAGCAGTTCCCCCAGGGGTGCACGCTTTGGGGCGTATACCTTC	CASSSPRGARFGAYTF
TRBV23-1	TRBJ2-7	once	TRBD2	TGCGCCAGCAGTAAGACTAGCGGAACCTACGAGCAGTACTTC	CASSKTSGTYEQYF
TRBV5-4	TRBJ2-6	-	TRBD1	TGTGCCAGCAGTTCTGGGACTTCCGGACAGGGGATCTCTGGGGCCAACGTCCTGACTTTC	CASSSGTSGQGISGANVLTF
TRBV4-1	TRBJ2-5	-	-	TGCGCCAGCAGCCAAGCCCCCCAGGGCCAGCCGAACCAAGAGACCCAGTACTTC	CASSQAPQGQPNQETQYF
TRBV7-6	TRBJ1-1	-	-	TGTGCCAGCAGCTCCCAGGCACAGAACACTGAAGCTTTCTTT	CASSSQAQNTEAFF
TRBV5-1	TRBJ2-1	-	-	TGCGCCAGCAGTCGGGACTCTTACAATGAGCAGTTCTTC	CASSRDSYNEQFF
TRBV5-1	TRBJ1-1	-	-	TGCGCCAGCAGCTCCGGGACGGAGGGCACTGAAGCTTTCTTT	CASSSGTEGTEAFF
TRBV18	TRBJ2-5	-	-	TGTGCCAGCTCACCGGGCCAGGGCTCGGAGACCCAGTACTTC	CASSPGQGSETQYF
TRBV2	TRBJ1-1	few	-	TGTGCCAGCATAAGGACGGAGGAACTCCTTGAAGCTTTCTTT	CASIRTEELLEAFF
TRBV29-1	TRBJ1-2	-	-	TGCAGCGTCAGACAGAGCCCTAACTATGGCTACACCTTC	CSVRQSPNYGYTF
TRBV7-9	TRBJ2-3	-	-	TGTGCCAGTCCGTGGGCCCTGGGCACAGATACGCAGTATTTT	CASPWALGTDTQYF
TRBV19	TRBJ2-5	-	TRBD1	TGTGCCAGTAGGTCAGGGGGCAAAGAGACCCAGTACTTC	CASRSGGKETQYF
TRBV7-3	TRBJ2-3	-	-	TGTGCCAGCAGCCTCCAGAGGATGGCAGATACGCAGTATTTT	CASSLQRMADTQYF
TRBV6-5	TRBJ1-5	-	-	TGTGCCAGCAGTTACACCAGGGATCAGCCCCAGCATTTT	CASSYTRDQPQHF
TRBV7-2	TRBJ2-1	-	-	TGTGCCAGCAGCTTAAGTCGGGACAATGAGCAGTTCTTC	CASSLSRDNEQFF
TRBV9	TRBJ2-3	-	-	TGTGCCAGCAGCGTAGGGCAGCGGGCCCCTCCGGGGCCAGATACGCAGTATTTT	CASSVGQRAPPGPDTQYF
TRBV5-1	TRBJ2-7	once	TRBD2	TGCGCCAGCAGCCCCGGGGTAGCGGGAAACTACGAGCAGTACTTC	CASSPGVAGNYEQYF
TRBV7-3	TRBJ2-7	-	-	TGTGCCAGCAGCCCTCGGGACTCGACCTACGAGCAGTACTTC	CASSPRDSTYEQYF